The clone carrying this T cell receptor beta chain was counted many times. The antigen is unknown. This entry comes from a study of response to subunit inactivated influenza vaccine. General study results and limits: With each seasonal influenza vaccination, the authors suggested, few new T cells are recruited.

MiXCR was run by TCRdb on the RT-PCR reads, yielding one entry per CDR3 protein. Among around 570,000 distinct CDR3 sequences listed, 7.6% were seen once. This receptor was taken from a man between 50 and 69 years old who received an inactivated influenza vaccine. Sample: PBMCs from blood, taken approximately 25 months after vaccination.

CDR3 region: CASSYSSRHLDLTGELFF. The CDR3 DNA is TGTGCCAGCAGTTACTCGTCAAGGCACCTTGACCTAACCGGGGAGCTGTTTTTT. The rearrangement uses TRBV6-6 and TRBJ2-2; D unresolved. CDR3 length: 18 residues. The germline V gene encodes CDR1 MNHNY and CDR2 SVGAGI (reference sequence). Deletions cut 0 bases from V and 5 bases from J, with 19 bases between.